This T cell receptor (beta chain) was captured by sequencing in a study of blood T cell repertoires in COVID-19. In the study overall: From T cells, B-cell-depleted T cells, or PBMCs came the material, which was cDNA or gDNA.

Enrollees, about 18 to 95 years old, lived in fewer than 25 US areas. Cohort assignment relied on participant-reported clinical history. Two consecutive negative NP/OP PCR tests, clearance, or resolved symptoms defined Cohort 3 recovery. Data came from immunoSEQ multiplex PCR; TCRdb stores just in-frame clones and leaves some out. The profile covers approximately 130,000 clones, with roughly 87% appearing a single time and about a sixth taken by the ten largest. V shed 5 bases and J shed 7 bases, with 21 bases lying between them. The CDR3 spans 16 residues. Germline CDR1 and CDR2: MNHEY and SVGEGT. Sequenced material: PBMCs or T cells enriched from blood (not recorded which). V is TRBV6-2 or TRBV6-3 and J is TRBJ2-1; D possibly corresponds to TRBD2 (6 bases). The sequence was obtained from a man aged 30 to 45 who had recovered from COVID-19. The CDR3 is CASSTPHGGIENEQFF. The CDR3, as DNA: TGTGCCAGCAGTACCCCCCATGGGGGGATTGAAAATGAGCAGTTCTTC.